The 3 T cell receptor beta chains in this list originate from one sample, sequenced in a study of blood T cells in healthy people across ages. Next came a second PCR, run for about 7 to 12 cycles, which used a sample-barcoded 5' primer along with a J-beta primer mix. Using its own MiXCR run on the 5' RACE reads, TCRdb lists one record per CDR3 protein. The sample lists about 680,000 distinct CDR3 sequences; 49% were seen once. Sequences were obtained from blood. These receptors were obtained from a woman between 55 and 75 years old in good health.

Comments on this clonotype: A much larger clone is a single base away; this may be a read error. The gene calls are TRBV7-9 and TRBJ2-1, with TRBD2 identical over 8 bases. Looked up from germline, CDR1 is SEHNR and CDR2 is FQNEAQ (reference sequence). CDR3 length: 15 amino acids. In DNA, the CDR3 is TGTGCCAGCAGCTTAGTGGGGGGGACTAGGAATGGGCAGTTCTTC. Its protein is CASSLVGGTRNGQFF.

V and J are TRBV7-2 and TRBJ2-7; TRBD2 agrees at 7 bases. Germline-derived CDR1 and CDR2 are SGHTA and FQGNSA. Trimming took 5 bases from V and 4 from J; bases not matched to a gene: 8. The CDR3 has 14 residues. The CDR3 region is CASSPQAGKYEQYF. CDR3 sequence (DNA): TGTGCCAGCAGCCCCCAAGCGGGAAAATACGAGCAGTACTTC.

CDR3: CASSLAGRRTSYEQYF. CDR3 DNA sequence: TGTGCCAGCAGCTTAGCGGGCAGACGGACCTCCTACGAGCAGTACTTC. The rearrangement uses TRBV7-8 and TRBJ2-7; D is uncertain. This CDR3 is 16 amino acids long. Germline assignment: CDR1 SGHVS and CDR2 FQNEAQ. V was trimmed by 0 bases and J by 0 bases, leaving 12 bases between them.